Listed here is a single T cell receptor (beta chain). This record comes from a study of OX40 agonist ivuxolimab in advanced cancers. Generated by immunoSEQ multiplex PCR, the TCRdb table keeps only in-frame clones and is missing some. There are around 79,000 clones in the sample; approximately 85% occur only once, and roughly 0.66% lies in the top ten. V lost 5 bases, J lost 3 bases, and 20 bases lay in between. Germline V gene data show CDR1 as SGHVS and CDR2 as FQNEAQ. This CDR3 has 16 residues. The sequences come from CD4+ or CD8+ T cells sorted from blood, collected in a trial of the OX40 agonist ivuxolimab. This receptor was identified in an adult with an advanced solid tumor such as melanoma, head and neck, liver or kidney cancer. This sequence joins TRBV7-8 and TRBJ2-7, with a tentative D call TRBD2 (5 bases). CDR3 sequence reads: CASSTYRVPGNYEQYF. CDR3 bases: TGTGCCAGCAGCACATACCGGGTCCCGGGAAACTACGAGCAGTACTTC.